Included here is one T cell receptor beta chain sequence, with context. Its binding antigen is unknown. Per-base qualities were not stored, and no clone one base away is much larger. As encoded in the germline V gene, CDR1 is MDHEN while CDR2 is SYDVKM. Reading from cysteine to phenylalanine, the CDR3 counts 15 amino acids. Left in the record is the CDR3 DNA by itself, 45 bases read in frame from the first base. Trimming accounts for 2 bases at V and 2 bases at J, while the number of junction bases matched to no gene is 1. The entry originates in a study of identical twins listed by TCRdb under 2016. With regard to the full study: To test whether fetal clonotypes persist, the study used deep sequencing on TCR alpha and beta repertoires from monozygotic twins, unrelated adults of various ages, and cord blood. Replicate twin experiments were performed at different times using different library preparation protocols to rule out contamination.

Every donor was a healthy Caucasian. Three pairs of female monozygotic twins, all aged about 18 to 29 years, made up the twin cohort. CD4+ and CD8+ T cell populations were isolated with positive isolation kits from Invitrogen. The library came from 5' RACE. TCRdb shows the sequencer as Illumina HiSeq 2000. Template switching added a universal primer binding site, and the final cDNA carried a unique molecular identifier that allowed TCR cDNA molecules to be counted accurately. Specific primers in the conserved constant-segment region were used to synthesize first-strand cDNA for TCR alpha and beta chains. To control for contamination, each cDNA library was double barcoded with a SMART-Mk sample barcode plus Illumina barcodes. Two successive PCR steps introduced TruSeq adapter sequences along with Illumina sample barcodes. The TCR alpha and beta cDNA libraries were sequenced on the Illumina HiSeq platform using custom primers. On the authors' methods: Unique molecular identifiers were extracted from raw reads with MiGEC, and CDR3 positions were determined with MiXCR. For each individual, recombination models were inferred using an EM algorithm with the repgenHMM and IGoR tools. Shared clonotype analysis was performed with the tcR package in R, normalizing sharing by the product of cloneset sizes. To study raw recombination free of thymic and clonal selection effects, out-of-frame nonproductive sequences were analyzed. TCRdb trimmed the raw reads at Q25, called clones with MiXCR and kept productive beta chains. Here each entry gathers all rows of one CDR3 protein and keeps the most common genes and DNA. The V and J calls, along with clone size, are taken from TCRdb and not from the paper's own processing. The sample profile shows 500,000 or so distinct CDR3 sequences; 14% of them were found once. Clones ranked in the top ten supply approximately 0.98% of the sample.

What the study reported, not specific to this receptor: Fewer insertions were carried by abundant cord blood beta clonotypes; a weaker similar trend was observed in young adult naive repertoires, while no such trend was observed in memory repertoires. A weaker excess of twin sharing was found in beta out-of-frame sequences because the signal-to-noise ratio was lowered by fewer shared sequences. Out-of-frame TCR alpha sequences shared between twins showed an excess of low generation-probability sequences compared with coincidental sharing between unrelated individuals. Because the same donors could not be followed over many years, conclusions were based on cross-sectional statistical analysis. In monozygotic twins, recombination models systematically underestimated out-of-frame TCR alpha sharing, but the models matched the sharing seen between unrelated individuals. Zero-insertion analyses could be partly confounded by invariant T cells such as MAIT and iNKT, although diverse VJ usage argued against such confounding for most clonotypes.

The same data also contributed to another study, on yellow fever vaccine responses in identical twins. The second publication reports: According to the authors, in identical twins the way T cells responded to vaccination appeared partly convergent and partly personalized. In the study, vaccine-responding T cell clones were precisely tracked in identical twins.

The receptor was derived from a woman aged 18-29 years in good health. The sequence links TRBV28 to TRBJ2-1; 9 central nucleotides agree with TRBD2. The sample was CD4+ T cells sorted from blood. The base sequence is TGTGCCAGCAGTTTAGCTAGCGGGACCTACAATGAGCAGTTCTTC. This sequence encodes CASSLASGTYNEQFF.